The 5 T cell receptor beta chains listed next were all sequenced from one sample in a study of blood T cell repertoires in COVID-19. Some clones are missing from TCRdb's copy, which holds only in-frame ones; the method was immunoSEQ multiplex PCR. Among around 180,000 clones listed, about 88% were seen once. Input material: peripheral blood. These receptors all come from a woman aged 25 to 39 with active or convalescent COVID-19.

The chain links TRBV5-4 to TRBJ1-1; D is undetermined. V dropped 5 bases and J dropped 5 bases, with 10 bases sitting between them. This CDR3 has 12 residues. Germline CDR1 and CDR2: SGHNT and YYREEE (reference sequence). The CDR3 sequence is CASSSWETEAFF. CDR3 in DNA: TGTGCCAGCAGTTCCTGGGAGACTGAAGCTTTCTTT. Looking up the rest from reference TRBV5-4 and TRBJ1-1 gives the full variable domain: ETGVTQSPTHLIKTRGQQVTLRCSSQSGHNTVSWYQQALGQGPQFIFQYYREEENGRGNFPPRFSGLQFPNYSSELNVNALELDDSALYLCASSSWETEAFFGQGTRLTVV.

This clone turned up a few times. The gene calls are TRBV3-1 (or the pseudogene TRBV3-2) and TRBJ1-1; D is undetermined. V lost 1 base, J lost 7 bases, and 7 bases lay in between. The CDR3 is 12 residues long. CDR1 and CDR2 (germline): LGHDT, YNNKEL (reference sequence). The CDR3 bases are TGTGCCAGCAGCCAAGTAGCAAATGAAGCTTTCTTT. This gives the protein CASSQVANEAFF.

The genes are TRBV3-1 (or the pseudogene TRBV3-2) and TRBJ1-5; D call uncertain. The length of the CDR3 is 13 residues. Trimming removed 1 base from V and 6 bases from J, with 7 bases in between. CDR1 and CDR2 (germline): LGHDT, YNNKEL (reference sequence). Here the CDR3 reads CASSQARSQPQHF. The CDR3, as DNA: TGTGCCAGCAGCCAAGCAAGGAGTCAGCCCCAGCATTTT.

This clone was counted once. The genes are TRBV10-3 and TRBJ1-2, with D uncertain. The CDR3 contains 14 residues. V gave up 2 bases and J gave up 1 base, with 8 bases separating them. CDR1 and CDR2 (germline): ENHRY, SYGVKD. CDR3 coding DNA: TGTGCCATCAGTGAGGAACTCCTTAACTATGGCTACACCTTC. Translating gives CAISEELLNYGYTF.

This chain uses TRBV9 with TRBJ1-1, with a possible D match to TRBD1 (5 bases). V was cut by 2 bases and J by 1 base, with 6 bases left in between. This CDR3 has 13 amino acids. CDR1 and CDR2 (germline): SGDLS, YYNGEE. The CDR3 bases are TGTGCCAGCAGCGTGGACACGAACACTGAAGCTTTCTTT. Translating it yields CASSVDTNTEAFF. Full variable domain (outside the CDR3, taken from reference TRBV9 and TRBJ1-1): DSGVTQTPKHLITATGQRVTLRCSPRSGDLSVYWYQQSLDQGLQFLIQYYNGEERAKGNILERFSAQQFPDLHSELNLSSLELGDSALYFCASSVDTNTEAFFGQGTRLTVV.